The 22 T cell receptor beta chains below were found in one sample sequenced in a study of response to subunit inactivated influenza vaccine. Using its own MiXCR run on the RT-PCR reads, TCRdb lists one record per CDR3 protein. The data contain roughly 500,000 distinct CDR3 sequences, approximately 15% of them singletons. The sample here was CD4+ T cells sorted from PBMCs, taken less than 30 months after vaccination. All receptors derive from a man aged 50-75 years who received an inactivated influenza vaccine.

This clonotype was detected many times. The chain recombines TRBV24-1 with TRBJ2-7; TRBD2 might be the D (6 bases). Trimming removed 9 bases from V and 1 base from J, with 12 bases in between. Per the germline V gene, CDR1 is KGHDR and CDR2 is SFDVKD. CDR3 length: 13 amino acids. CDR3 sequence: CATGRDGSYEQYF. In DNA, the CDR3 is TGTGCCACCGGGCGGGACGGGTCCTACGAGCAGTACTTC.

At least ten counts were recorded for this clonotype. The genes are TRBV6-1 and TRBJ1-1; no firm D call. The germline V and J ends were trimmed by 0 bases and 5 bases, with 10 bases remaining between them. From germline, CDR1 is MNHNS and CDR2 SASEGT. The length of the CDR3 is 14 residues. The CDR3 nucleotides are TGTGCCAGCAGTGAAGCCCACGGCCTAACTGAAGCTTTCTTT. Its translation is CASSEAHGLTEAFF.

This clonotype was seen only a few times. This chain connects TRBV2 to TRBJ2-2, with TRBD1 as a possible D gene (6 bases). V was cut by 2 bases and J by 4 bases, with 11 bases left in between. The germline V gene has CDR1 SNHLY and CDR2 FYNNEI. This CDR3 region has 15 residues. CDR3 nucleotides: TGTGCCAGCAGTGAACAGGCAGGGGTCACCGGGGAGCTGTTTTTT. Its translation is CASSEQAGVTGELFF.

The sample holds a few counts of this clonotype. The CDR3 sequence: CASSPTGRTDTQYF. The CDR3 DNA is TGTGCCAGCAGCCCGACAGGGAGGACAGATACGCAGTATTTT. This chain uses TRBV9 with TRBJ2-3, with a tentative D call TRBD1 (7 bases). Deletions cut 4 bases from V and 3 bases from J, with 12 bases between. CDR1 is SGDLS, CDR2 YYNGEE, per germline. The CDR3 contains 14 residues. Looking up the rest from reference TRBV9 and TRBJ2-3 gives the full variable domain: DSGVTQTPKHLITATGQRVTLRCSPRSGDLSVYWYQQSLDQGLQFLIQYYNGEERAKGNILERFSAQQFPDLHSELNLSSLELGDSALYFCASSPTGRTDTQYFGPGTRLTVL.

This clonotype has more than one count but fewer than ten. The chain combines TRBV12-3 or TRBV12-4 with TRBJ1-5; TRBD1 matches at 7 bases. CDR3 length: 14 residues. The V gene end was trimmed by 5 bases and the J gene end by 4 bases; junction bases not matched to a gene: 5. The DNA of the CDR3 is TGTGCCAGCAGTGCCGGGACAGCGAATCAGCCCCAGCATTTT. It yields the protein CASSAGTANQPQHF.

This clonotype was detected a few times. The rearrangement links TRBV4-3 to TRBJ2-2; either TRBD1 or TRBD2 may supply D (7 bases each). Germline V gives CDR1 LGHNA, CDR2 YSLEER. The V end lost 3 bases, the J end lost 3 bases, and 20 bases lay between the germline ends. The CDR3 runs to 18 residues. Here the CDR3 reads CASSQGGYRGAYTGELFF. The CDR3 DNA follows: TGCGCCAGCAGCCAGGGAGGGTACAGGGGCGCCTACACCGGGGAGCTGTTTTTT.

CDR3 sequence: CASSASAGAYEQYF. CDR3 DNA sequence: TGTGCCAGCAGCGCTTCGGCAGGTGCCTACGAGCAGTACTTC. The rearrangement uses TRBV9 and TRBJ2-7; D unresolved. Trimming removed 3 bases at V and 2 bases at J, with 12 bases between. Germline CDR1 SGDLS, CDR2 YYNGEE. The CDR3 has 14 residues.

The chain carries TRBV2 and TRBJ2-3, with unresolved D. The germline CDR1 and CDR2 sequences are SNHLY and FYNNEI. V was pared by 8 bases and J by 7 bases, with 16 bases between. This CDR3 is built from 13 residues. The CDR3 protein is CASGLSSANTQYF. The CDR3 DNA reads TGTGCCAGCGGTCTATCCTCGGCAAATACGCAGTATTTT.

This clonotype has only a few counts. The chain is built from TRBV5-4 and TRBJ1-2; D gene uncertain. V was clipped by 4 bases and J by 4 bases, with 17 bases between them. This CDR3 is built from 15 residues. CDR1 is SGHNT, CDR2 YYREEE, per germline (reference sequence). This chain's CDR3 is CASSLQRGDSYGYTF. The DNA of the CDR3 is TGTGCCAGCAGCCTTCAGCGGGGAGATAGCTATGGCTACACCTTC. The complete variable domain, with remaining parts taken from reference TRBV5-4 and TRBJ1-2, reads ETGVTQSPTHLIKTRGQQVTLRCSSQSGHNTVSWYQQALGQGPQFIFQYYREEENGRGNFPPRFSGLQFPNYSSELNVNALELDDSALYLCASSLQRGDSYGYTFGSGTRLTVV.

The V call is TRBV5-1, the J call TRBJ2-5; the match to TRBD2 covers 11 bases. The CDR3 extends over 16 amino acids. Germline V gene lookup returns CDR1 SGHRS and CDR2 YFSETQ. Trimming cost V 5 bases and J 0 bases; bases outside gene matches: 6. The CDR3 sequence: CASRRLAGGNQETQYF. For the CDR3, the DNA is TGCGCCAGCAGACGGCTAGCGGGGGGAAACCAAGAGACCCAGTACTTC.

This clonotype was detected only a few times. This chain uses TRBV20-1 with TRBJ2-1; no definite D call. The CDR3 is made up of 14 amino acids. Germline V gives CDR1 DFQATT, CDR2 SNEGSKA (reference sequence). V was cut by 2 bases and J by 0 bases, with 8 bases left in between. The CDR3 bases are TGCAGTGCTAGACCGGGCCTCTCCTACAATGAGCAGTTCTTC. Translation: CSARPGLSYNEQFF.

V is TRBV11-2 and J is TRBJ2-1; 8 bases agree with TRBD2. The CDR3 runs to 13 residues. The germline gives CDR1 SGHAT, CDR2 FQNNGV. Trimming removed 7 bases from V and 8 bases from J; junction bases left unmatched: 7. CDR3 region: CASNTGGAYEQFF. CDR3 sequence (DNA): TGTGCCAGCAACACCGGGGGGGCCTATGAGCAGTTCTTC.

This clonotype has only a few counts. The genes are TRBV6-6 and TRBJ1-2; tentative D call: TRBD1 (5 bases). Germline V CDR1 and CDR2: MNHNY, SVGAGI (reference sequence). The CDR3 runs 13 residues. The ends were cut back, 4 bases at V and 6 bases at J, with 12 bases in the middle. In DNA, the CDR3 is TGTGCCAGCAGTTCCCAGGGAATCGATGGCTACACCTTC. It encodes CASSSQGIDGYTF.

This chain uses TRBV11-2 with TRBJ1-3, with D hard to call. V dropped 4 bases and J dropped 0 bases, with 10 bases sitting between them. The CDR3 runs to 15 residues. CDR1 SGHAT and CDR2 FQNNGV come from the germline V gene. The CDR3 is CASSSVQGSGNTIYF. The CDR3, as DNA: TGTGCCAGCAGCTCAGTCCAAGGCTCTGGAAACACCATATATTTT.

The J gene is TRBJ1-2, the V gene TRBV5-1; unclear D gene. Looked up from germline, CDR1 is SGHRS and CDR2 is YFSETQ. CDR3 size: 13 residues. V was clipped by 3 bases and J by 4 bases, with 10 bases between them. As DNA, the CDR3 is TGCGCCAGCAGCTCGGAGGGAATCTATGGCTACACCTTC. This translates into CASSSEGIYGYTF.

The chain recombines TRBV5-1 with TRBJ2-7, with D unclear. V was clipped by 3 bases and J by 0 bases, with 10 bases between them. This CDR3 is built from 14 residues. Germline CDR1 reads SGHRS; CDR2 reads YFSETQ. In DNA, the CDR3 is TGCGCCAGCAGCTCCGATAGCCACTCCTACGAGCAGTACTTC. Amino acids: CASSSDSHSYEQYF.

This clonotype was recorded a few times. The rearrangement joins TRBV7-3 to TRBJ2-1; 7 bases agree with TRBD2. Germline loops: CDR1 SGHTA, CDR2 FQGTGA. The CDR3 is 16 residues long. V lost 3 bases to trimming and J lost 7 bases; unmatched junction nucleotides: 12. Here the CDR3 reads CASSFLRSGAPNEQFF. CDR3 sequence (DNA): TGTGCCAGCAGCTTTCTGAGGAGCGGGGCCCCGAATGAGCAGTTCTTC.

This clonotype was seen repeatedly, ten times or more. The chain joins TRBV5-1 to TRBJ2-2; TRBD2 agrees at 10 bases. V shed 4 bases and J 6 bases; nucleotides not matched to a gene: 3. The CDR3 length is 14 residues. The germline gives CDR1 SGHRS, CDR2 YFSETQ. CDR3 sequence: CASSPGLASGELFF. CDR3 coding DNA: TGCGCCAGCAGCCCGGGACTAGCGTCCGGGGAGCTGTTTTTT.

The sample holds many counts of this clonotype. The chain has TRBV29-1 and TRBJ1-5; TRBD1 aligns across 8 bases. V dropped 6 bases and J dropped 6; count of bases not matched to a gene: 7. The CDR3 spans 13 residues. The germline gives CDR1 SQVTM, CDR2 ANQGSEA. CDR3 nucleotides: TGCAGCGTCGGTGGACAGGGAGGTCAGCCCCAGCATTTT. Protein product: CSVGGQGGQPQHF.

This clonotype was counted at least ten times. V and J are TRBV11-2 and TRBJ2-7; TRBD1 aligns across 7 bases. The germline V gene encodes CDR1 SGHAT and CDR2 FQNNGV. This CDR3 has 14 amino acids. J gave up 3 bases and V 5 bases, and 7 bases lay outside the gene matches. The CDR3 nucleotides are TGTGCCAGCAGCCAGATACAGGGGAGCTACGAGCAGTACTTC. Its protein is CASSQIQGSYEQYF.

This sequence joins TRBV6-5 and TRBJ2-1; 14 nucleotides agree with TRBD2. After removal of 4 bases from V and 7 bases from J, the junction contained 6 bases not matched to a gene. This CDR3 region has 16 residues. Germline V gives CDR1 MNHEY, CDR2 SVGAGI. CDR3 DNA: TGTGCCAGCAGTTCCATAGGGACTAGCGGGAGTAATGAGCAGTTCTTC. It specifies CASSSIGTSGSNEQFF.

This clonotype appeared a few times. Just one base apart from a much larger clone, this may be a read error. The V and J genes are TRBV10-1 and TRBJ2-3; 7 bases match TRBD2. Germline V lookup: CDR1 WNHNN, CDR2 SYGVQD (reference sequence). After removal of 0 bases from V and 3 bases from J, the junction contained 3 bases not matched to a gene. The CDR3 extends over 15 amino acids. The DNA for the CDR3 is TGCGCCAGCAGTGAGTCTTGGGGAGGGACAGATACGCAGTATTTT. This gives the protein CASSESWGGTDTQYF.